The source of this T cell receptor (beta chain) is a study of cytomegalovirus exposure and HLA in healthy donors. General study points: Rarity marked most TCR sequences, yet some public TCRs occurred in many donors. A few of the chains that were CMV-associated were confirmed in vitro to be specific for CMV antigens. Reported performance of the classifier showed diagnosis of cytomegalovirus status with high specificity and sensitivity.

The repertoire was sequenced with immunoSEQ multiplex PCR; TCRdb's copy has only in-frame clones and lacks some. This sample has under 150,000 clones; approximately 87% occur once, and the top ten carry less than 3.5%. Germline values: CDR1 SGDLS, CDR2 YYNGEE. The V gene end was trimmed by 3 bases and the J gene end by 8 bases; junction bases not matched to a gene: 7. CDR3 length: 13 amino acids. Concerning this clone itself: Its antigen is not known.

The clonotype originates from a man aged 18 to 29 in good health and CMV-seronegative. The chain is built from TRBV9 and TRBJ1-1; 7 nucleotides line up with TRBD1. Sample: PBMCs. CDR3 in DNA: TGTGCCAGCAGCGCCCGACAGGGCCGAGAAGCTTTCTTT. It yields the protein CASSARQGREAFF.